This T cell receptor beta chain comes out of a study of T cell changes during pregnancy in multiple sclerosis. This table comes from immunoSEQ multiplex PCR, and its TCRdb copy is limited to in-frame clones, with some not included. The sample lists roughly 45,000 clones, 75% to 95% occurring once. The germline V and J ends were trimmed by 5 bases and 0 bases, with 8 bases remaining between them. This CDR3 spans 15 amino acids. The germline gives CDR1 SGHVS, CDR2 FQNEAQ. The input for sequencing was CD8+ T cells from peripheral blood mononuclear cells, taken after pregnancy. J is TRBJ2-6 and V is TRBV7-8; D is possibly TRBD2 (6 bases). This clonotype was obtained from a female donor with multiple sclerosis, enrolled in a pregnancy study. The CDR3 coding sequence is TGTGCCAGCAGCGGAGGGGTCTCTGGGGCCAACGTCCTGACTTTC. It translates to CASSGGVSGANVLTF.